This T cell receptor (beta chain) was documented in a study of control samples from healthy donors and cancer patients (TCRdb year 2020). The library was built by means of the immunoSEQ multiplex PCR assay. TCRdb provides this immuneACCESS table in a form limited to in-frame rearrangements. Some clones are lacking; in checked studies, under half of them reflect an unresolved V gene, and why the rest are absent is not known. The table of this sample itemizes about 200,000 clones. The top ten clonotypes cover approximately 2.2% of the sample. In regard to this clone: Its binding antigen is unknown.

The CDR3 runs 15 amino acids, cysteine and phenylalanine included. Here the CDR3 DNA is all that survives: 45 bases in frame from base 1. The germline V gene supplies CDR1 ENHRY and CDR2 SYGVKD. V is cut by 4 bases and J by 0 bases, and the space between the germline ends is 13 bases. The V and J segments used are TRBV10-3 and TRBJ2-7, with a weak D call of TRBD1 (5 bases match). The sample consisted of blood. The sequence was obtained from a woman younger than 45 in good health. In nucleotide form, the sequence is TGTGCCATCAGTGCAGTGGCCAGGGCCTCCTACGAGCAGTACTTC. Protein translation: CAISAVARASYEQYF.